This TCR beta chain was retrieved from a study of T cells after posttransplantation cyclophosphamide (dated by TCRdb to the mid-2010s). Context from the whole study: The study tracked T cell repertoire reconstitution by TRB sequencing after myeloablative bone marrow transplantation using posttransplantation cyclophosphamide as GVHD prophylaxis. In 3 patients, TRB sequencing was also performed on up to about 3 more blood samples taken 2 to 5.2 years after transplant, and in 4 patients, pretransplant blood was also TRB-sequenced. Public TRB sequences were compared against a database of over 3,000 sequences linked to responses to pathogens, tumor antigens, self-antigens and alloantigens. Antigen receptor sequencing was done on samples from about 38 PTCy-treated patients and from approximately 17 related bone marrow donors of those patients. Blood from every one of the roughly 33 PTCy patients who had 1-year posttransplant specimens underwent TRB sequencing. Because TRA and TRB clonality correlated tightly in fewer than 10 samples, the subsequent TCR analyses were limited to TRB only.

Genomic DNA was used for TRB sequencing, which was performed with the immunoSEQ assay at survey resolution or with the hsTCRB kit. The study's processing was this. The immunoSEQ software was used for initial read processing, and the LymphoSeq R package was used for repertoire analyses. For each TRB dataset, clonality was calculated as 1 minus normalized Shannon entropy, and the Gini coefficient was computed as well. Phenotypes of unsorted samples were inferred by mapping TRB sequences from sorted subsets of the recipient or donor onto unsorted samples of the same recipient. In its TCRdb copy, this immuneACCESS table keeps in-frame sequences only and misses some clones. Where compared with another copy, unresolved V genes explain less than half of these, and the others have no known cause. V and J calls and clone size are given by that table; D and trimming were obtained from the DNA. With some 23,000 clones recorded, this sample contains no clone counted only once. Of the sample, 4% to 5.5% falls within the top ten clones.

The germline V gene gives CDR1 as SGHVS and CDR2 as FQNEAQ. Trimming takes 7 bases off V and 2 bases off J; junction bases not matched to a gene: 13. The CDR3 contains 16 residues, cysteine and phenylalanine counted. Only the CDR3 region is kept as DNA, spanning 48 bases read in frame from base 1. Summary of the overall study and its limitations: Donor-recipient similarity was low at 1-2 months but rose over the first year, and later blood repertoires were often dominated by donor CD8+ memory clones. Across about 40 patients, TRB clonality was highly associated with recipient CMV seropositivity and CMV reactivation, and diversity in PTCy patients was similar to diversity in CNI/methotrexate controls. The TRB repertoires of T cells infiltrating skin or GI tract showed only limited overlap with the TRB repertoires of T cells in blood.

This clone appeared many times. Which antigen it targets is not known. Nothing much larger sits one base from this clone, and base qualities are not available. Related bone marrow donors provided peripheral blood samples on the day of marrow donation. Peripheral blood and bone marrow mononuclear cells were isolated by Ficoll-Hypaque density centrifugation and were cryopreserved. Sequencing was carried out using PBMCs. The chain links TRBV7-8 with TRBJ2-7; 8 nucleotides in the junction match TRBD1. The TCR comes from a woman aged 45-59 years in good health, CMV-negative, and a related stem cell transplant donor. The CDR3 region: CASTNRDGTGAYEQYF. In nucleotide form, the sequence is TGTGCCAGCACTAACCGAGACGGGACAGGAGCCTACGAGCAGTACTTC. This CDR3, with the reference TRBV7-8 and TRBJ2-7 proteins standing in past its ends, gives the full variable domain GAGVSQSPRYKVAKRGQDVALRCDPISGHVSLFWYQQALGQGPEFLTYFQNEAQLDKSGLPSDRFFAERPEGSVSTLKIQRTQQEDSAVYLCASTNRDGTGAYEQYFGPGTRLTVT.